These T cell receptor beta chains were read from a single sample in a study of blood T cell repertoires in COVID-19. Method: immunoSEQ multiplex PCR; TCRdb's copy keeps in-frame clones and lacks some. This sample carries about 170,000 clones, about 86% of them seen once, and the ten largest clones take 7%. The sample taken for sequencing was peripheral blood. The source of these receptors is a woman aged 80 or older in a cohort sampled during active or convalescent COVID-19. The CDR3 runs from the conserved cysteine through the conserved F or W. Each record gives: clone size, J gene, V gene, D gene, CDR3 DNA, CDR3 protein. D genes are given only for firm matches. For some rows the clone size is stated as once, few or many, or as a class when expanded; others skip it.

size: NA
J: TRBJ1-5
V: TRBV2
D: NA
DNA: TGTGCCAGCAGGGAGTCTGGGGAGGTTGGCAATCAGCCCCAGCATTTT
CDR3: CASRESGEVGNQPQHF

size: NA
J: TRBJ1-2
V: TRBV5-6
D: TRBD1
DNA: TGTGCCAGCAGCCGTGGGACAGACTACTATGGCTACACCTTC
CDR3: CASSRGTDYYGYTF

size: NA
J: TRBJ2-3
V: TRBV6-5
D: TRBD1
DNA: TGTGCCAGTCAGACAGGGGCAGATACGCAGTATTTT
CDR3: CASQTGADTQYF

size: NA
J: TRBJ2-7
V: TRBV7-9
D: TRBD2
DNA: TGTGCCAGCAGCCCCGGACTAGTTCCCTACGAGCAGTACTTC
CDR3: CASSPGLVPYEQYF

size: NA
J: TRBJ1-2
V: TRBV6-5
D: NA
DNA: TGTGCCAGCAGTTACCTACAGGGTTATGGCTACACCTTC
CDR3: CASSYLQGYGYTF

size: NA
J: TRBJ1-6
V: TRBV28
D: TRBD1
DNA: TGTGCCAGCACTCCGCCTCGGGACAGTAACTATAATTCACCCCTCCACTTT
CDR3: CASTPPRDSNYNSPLHF

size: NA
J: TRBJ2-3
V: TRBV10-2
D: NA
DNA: TGCGCCAGCAGTGGGGACTCCGGCACAGATACGCAGTATTTT
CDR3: CASSGDSGTDTQYF

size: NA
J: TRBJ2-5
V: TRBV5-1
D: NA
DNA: TGCGCCAGCAGCTTACTAGTGGGGGAGGGCCCAGGGGCCCAGTACTTC
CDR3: CASSLLVGEGPGAQYF

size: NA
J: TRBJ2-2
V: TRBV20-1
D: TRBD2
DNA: TGCAGTGCTAGTCCTGGACTAGCGGGGGGGACGAACACCGGGGAGCTGTTTTTT
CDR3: CSASPGLAGGTNTGELFF

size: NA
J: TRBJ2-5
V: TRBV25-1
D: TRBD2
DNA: TGTGCCAGCAGAGATAGCGGGAGGAGGGGAGAGACCCAGTACTTC
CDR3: CASRDSGRRGETQYF

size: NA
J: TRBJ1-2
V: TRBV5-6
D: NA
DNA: TGTGCCAGCAGTATTGGACAGCCAGTAGGCTACACCTTC
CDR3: CASSIGQPVGYTF

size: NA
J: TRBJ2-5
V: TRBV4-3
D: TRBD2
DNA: TGCGCCAGCAGCCAAGGGACTAGCGGGGGGGCGAAAGAGACCCAGTACTTC
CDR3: CASSQGTSGGAKETQYF

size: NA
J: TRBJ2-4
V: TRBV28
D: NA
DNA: TGTGCCACTTCACTCGGGGGGCTCAAAAACATTCAGTACTTC
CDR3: CATSLGGLKNIQYF

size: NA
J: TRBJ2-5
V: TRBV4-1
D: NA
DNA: TGCGCCAGCAGCCCGGACGGGATCGGTCAGACCCAGTACTTC
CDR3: CASSPDGIGQTQYF

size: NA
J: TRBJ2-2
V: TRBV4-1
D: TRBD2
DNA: TGCGCCAGCAGCCAATACGGGACTAGGGACACCGGGGAGCTGTTTTTT
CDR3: CASSQYGTRDTGELFF

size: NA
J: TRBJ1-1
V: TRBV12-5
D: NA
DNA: TGTGCTAGTGGACCCGGACAGAACACTGAAGCTTTCTTT
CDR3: CASGPGQNTEAFF

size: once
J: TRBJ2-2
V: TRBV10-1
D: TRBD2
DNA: TGCGCCAGCAGTCTTACTAGCGGGGGGCCGAACACCGGGGAGCTGTTTTTT
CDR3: CASSLTSGGPNTGELFF

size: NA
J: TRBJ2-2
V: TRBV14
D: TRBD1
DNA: TGTGCCAGCAGCCAAGAGTTAAGGTGGGCAGGGGGAGTTCCGGAGTTAGTCACCGGGGAGCTGTTTTTT
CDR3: CASSQELRWAGGVPELVTGELFF

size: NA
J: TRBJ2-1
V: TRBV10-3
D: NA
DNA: TGTGCCATCAGTGAGTCGTACTACAATGAGCAGTTCTTC
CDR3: CAISESYYNEQFF

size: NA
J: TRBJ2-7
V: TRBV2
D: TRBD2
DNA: TGTGCCAGCAGGCTAGCGGGGCCCGAGCAGTACTTC
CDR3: CASRLAGPEQYF

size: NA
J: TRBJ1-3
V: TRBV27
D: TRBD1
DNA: TGTGCCAGCAGTTCCTACGACAGGGCCGGAAACACCATATATTTT
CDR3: CASSSYDRAGNTIYF

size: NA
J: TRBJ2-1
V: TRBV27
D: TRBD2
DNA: TGTGCCAGCGCAAACGGGGCGGGGGGTAGAATAAATGAGCAGTTCTTC
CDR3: CASANGAGGRINEQFF

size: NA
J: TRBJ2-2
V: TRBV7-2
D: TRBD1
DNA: TGTGCCAGCAGCTTAGGAGGGGGACAGGGAAACACCGGGGAGCTGTTTTTT
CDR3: CASSLGGGQGNTGELFF

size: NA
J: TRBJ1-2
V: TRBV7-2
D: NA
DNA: TGTGCCAGCAGCTGGGGAGGCGCGGGTGGAGATGGCTACACCTTC
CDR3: CASSWGGAGGDGYTF

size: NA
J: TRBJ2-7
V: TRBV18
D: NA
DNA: TGTGCCAGCTCACTCACCGCCGACAGCCTAAGCTCCTACGAGCAGTACTTC
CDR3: CASSLTADSLSSYEQYF

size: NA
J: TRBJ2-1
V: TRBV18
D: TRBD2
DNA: TGTGCCAGCTCACCGCGAACTAGCGGGGGTTACAATGAGCAGTTCTTC
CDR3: CASSPRTSGGYNEQFF

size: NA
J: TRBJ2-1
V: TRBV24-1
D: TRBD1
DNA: TGTGCCACCCGGGCCGGGACAGGGCACAATGAGCAGTTCTTC
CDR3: CATRAGTGHNEQFF

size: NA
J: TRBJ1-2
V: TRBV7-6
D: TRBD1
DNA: TGTGCCAGCAGCCATCCCTATGGGAGCAGGGGGCTTCGCGGCTACACCTTC
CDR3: CASSHPYGSRGLRGYTF

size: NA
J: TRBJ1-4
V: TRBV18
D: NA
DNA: TGTGCCAGCTCACCGGGGACTCTTACAACTAATGAAAAACTGTTTTTT
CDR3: CASSPGTLTTNEKLFF

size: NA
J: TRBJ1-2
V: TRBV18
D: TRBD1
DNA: TGTGCCAGCTCACCATCACCGGGACAGGACAACTATGGCTACACCTTC
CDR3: CASSPSPGQDNYGYTF

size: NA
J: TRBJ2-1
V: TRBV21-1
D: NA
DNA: TGTGCCAGCAGCAAAGATGAGGGAACCCACGAGCGGTTCTTC
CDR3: CASSKDEGTHERFF

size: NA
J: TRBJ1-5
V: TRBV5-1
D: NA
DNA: TGCGCCAGCAGTACAGGACAATTATCCCAGCCCCAGCATTTT
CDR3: CASSTGQLSQPQHF

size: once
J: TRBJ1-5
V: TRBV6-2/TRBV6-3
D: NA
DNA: TGTGCCAGCAGTTATACCGGGATGGGTTCGCCCCAGCATTTT
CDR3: CASSYTGMGSPQHF

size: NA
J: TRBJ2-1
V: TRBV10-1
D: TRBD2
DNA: TGCGCCAGCAGCGAGGGTACGGGACTAGCGGTTAGCTCCTACAATGAGCAGTTCTTC
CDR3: CASSEGTGLAVSSYNEQFF

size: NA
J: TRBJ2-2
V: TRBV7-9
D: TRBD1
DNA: TGTGCCAGCAGCCAACCTCGGGACAGGGCGAACACCGGGGAGCTGTTTTTT
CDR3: CASSQPRDRANTGELFF

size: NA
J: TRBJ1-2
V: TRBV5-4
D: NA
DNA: TGTGCCAGCAGCCCTCTGATCGGGACACGTTATGGCTACACCTTC
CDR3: CASSPLIGTRYGYTF

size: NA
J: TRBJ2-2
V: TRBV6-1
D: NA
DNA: TGTGCCAGCAGTGAGACCCCGGGGAACACCGGGGAGCTGTTTTTT
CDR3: CASSETPGNTGELFF

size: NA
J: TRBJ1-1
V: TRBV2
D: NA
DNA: TGTGCCAGCAGGCTAGAACTCAACACTGAAGCTTTCTTT
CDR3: CASRLELNTEAFF

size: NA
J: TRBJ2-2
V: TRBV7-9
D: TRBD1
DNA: TGTGCCAGCAGCCACAGGGGGAAGAACACCGGGGAGCTGTTTTTT
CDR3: CASSHRGKNTGELFF

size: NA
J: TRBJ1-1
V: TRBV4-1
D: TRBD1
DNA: TGCGCCAGCAAGTTCGGCAGGGGGTTTCCTGAAGCTTTCTTT
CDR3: CASKFGRGFPEAFF

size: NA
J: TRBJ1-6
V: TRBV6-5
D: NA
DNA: TGTGCCAGCACCAGGGAACATAATTCACCCCTCCACTTT
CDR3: CASTREHNSPLHF

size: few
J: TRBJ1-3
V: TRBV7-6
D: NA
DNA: TGTGCCAGCAGCCCCCGGCCCAGGGGCGGTGGAAACACCATATATTTT
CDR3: CASSPRPRGGGNTIYF

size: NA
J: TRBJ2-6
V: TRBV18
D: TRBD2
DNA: TGTGCCAGCTCACCAGTCGGGGGGTCTGGGGCCAACGTCCTGACTTTC
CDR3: CASSPVGGSGANVLTF

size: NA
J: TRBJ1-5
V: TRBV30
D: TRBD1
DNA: TGTGCCTGGGGTAACGCGAGGGGGCTAAGTCAGCCCCAGCATTTT
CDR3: CAWGNARGLSQPQHF

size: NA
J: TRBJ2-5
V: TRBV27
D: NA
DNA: TGTGCCAGCAGTTTTATTGCGGACTGGTCCCCGATTGGGACCCAGTACTTC
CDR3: CASSFIADWSPIGTQYF

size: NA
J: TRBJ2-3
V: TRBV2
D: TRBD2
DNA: TGTGCCAGCAGTTCACCGGGACTAGCGGATAGCACAGATACGCAGTATTTT
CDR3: CASSSPGLADSTDTQYF